These 13 T cell receptor beta chains share one sample of origin, sequenced in a study of control samples from healthy donors and cancer patients (dated by TCRdb to 2018 to 2021). Receptor amplification or capture employed the immunoSEQ multiplex PCR assay. The source is immuneACCESS, and TCRdb retained only in-frame sequences with V and J called. Part of the clones is not carried over; for the studies checked, unresolved V genes explain less than half of this, and the remainder is unexplained. The sample table records approximately 140,000 clones; approximately 94% of these occur just once. About 5.8% of the sample is taken by the ten largest. The sample consisted of blood. Receptors originate from a man aged 18 to 29 in good health.

The gene calls are TRBV5-1 and TRBJ2-3; 9 nucleotides agree with TRBD2. Germline V lookup: CDR1 SGHRS, CDR2 YFSETQ. CDR3 size: 16 residues. V lost 3 bases to trimming and J lost 5 bases; unmatched junction nucleotides: 10. The CDR3 nucleotides are TGCGCCAGCAGCTCCGCCCGGCGGGGGGGTGTAGATACGCAGTATTTT. Translation: CASSSARRGGVDTQYF.

The V gene is TRBV7-2, the J gene TRBJ2-1; TRBD2 aligns across 12 bases. In germline, CDR1 is SGHTA, CDR2 FQGNSA. The V and J ends lost 5 bases and 2 bases, in that order; junction bases with no gene match: 10. There are 18 residues in the CDR3. As DNA, the CDR3 is TGTGCCAGCAGCACCACGCTAAGGACTAGCGGGACCTACAATGAGCAGTTCTTC. This sequence encodes CASSTTLRTSGTYNEQFF.

The rearrangement links TRBV11-2 to TRBJ1-1, with 8 bases lining up with TRBD1. Trimming removed 5 bases from V and 4 bases from J; junction bases left unmatched: 9. The V gene's germline CDR1 is SGHAT and CDR2 FQNNGV. The CDR3 contains 15 residues. As DNA, the CDR3 is TGTGCCAGCAGCGGATGGACAGGGACTTTCACTGAAGCTTTCTTT. This translates into CASSGWTGTFTEAFF. The variable domain in full, completed from reference TRBV11-2 and TRBJ1-1, reads EAGVAQSPRYKIIEKRQSVAFWCNPISGHATLYWYQQILGQGPKLLIQFQNNGVVDDSQLPKDRFSAERLKGVDSTLKIQPAKLEDSAVYLCASSGWTGTFTEAFFGQGTRLTVV.

The chain carries TRBV4-1 and TRBJ2-3; D is possibly TRBD2 (5 bases). The CDR3 consists of 11 residues. The germline V gene has CDR1 MGHRA and CDR2 YSYEKL. The V end lost 7 bases, the J end lost 4 bases, and 6 bases lay between the germline ends. CDR3 DNA sequence: TGCGCCAGCATGAGGGCAGATACGCAGTATTTT. Protein product: CASMRADTQYF.

The gene calls are TRBV5-6 and TRBJ1-4; no definite D call. V was cut by 3 bases and J by 2 bases, with 11 bases left in between. The CDR3 length is 15 residues. Germline V gene sequence: CDR1 SGHDT, CDR2 YYEEEE. CDR3 nucleotides: TGTGCCAGCAGCTGGGTAGGAGATACTAATGAAAAACTGTTTTTT. Translating gives CASSWVGDTNEKLFF.

The chain joins TRBV7-8 to TRBJ2-7, with 8 positions matching TRBD1. The ends lost 5 bases at V and 2 bases at J; junction bases unmatched: 5. CDR3 size: 14 residues. Germline loops: CDR1 SGHVS, CDR2 FQNEAQ. The CDR3 bases are TGTGCCAGCAGCAGGACAGGGCCTACCTACGAGCAGTACTTC. Translated, it gives CASSRTGPTYEQYF.

Here the CDR3 DNA reads TGTGCCAGCAGTTCTACACCAGGGGTATTTGAGCCCCAGCATTTT. Protein sequence: CASSSTPGVFEPQHF. J is TRBJ1-5 and V is TRBV27, with D tentatively TRBD1 (6 bases). V lost 4 bases to trimming and J lost 8 bases, with 18 bases between them. The CDR3 consists of 15 residues. The germline V gene encodes CDR1 MNHEY and CDR2 SMNVEV (reference sequence).

This rearrangement joins TRBV5-8 to TRBJ1-2; no clear D. Germline V lookup: CDR1 SGHTS, CDR2 YDEGEE. The CDR3 has 14 amino acids. Trimming pared 3 bases from V and 6 bases from J, leaving 15 bases between. This CDR3 is CASSSNARVNGYTF. DNA of the CDR3: TGTGCCAGCAGCTCAAATGCGAGAGTTAATGGCTACACCTTC.

This chain connects TRBV6-2 or TRBV6-3 to TRBJ1-1, with TRBD1 as a possible D gene (6 bases). This CDR3 region has 16 residues. With 2 bases removed from V and 3 bases from J, the gap between germline ends came to 16 bases. Germline CDR1 and CDR2: MNHEY and SVGEGT. For the CDR3, the DNA is TGTGCCAGCAGTTACGCGGCAGGGGATTGGTACACTGAAGCTTTCTTT. Encoded protein: CASSYAAGDWYTEAFF.

The chain uses TRBV6-2 or TRBV6-3 and TRBJ2-1; TRBD2 aligns across 9 bases. Germline V gene lookup returns CDR1 MNHEY and CDR2 SVGEGT. J was trimmed by 5 bases and V by 4 bases; bases with no gene match: 12. There are 17 residues in the CDR3. CDR3 in amino acids: CASSWLSRLAVDNEQFF. In DNA, the CDR3 is TGTGCCAGCAGTTGGCTTTCCAGACTAGCGGTGGACAATGAGCAGTTCTTC.

V gene TRBV19 combines with J gene TRBJ1-5, with TRBD1 identical over 8 bases. Germline V CDR1 and CDR2: LNHDA, SQIVND (reference sequence). Unmatched junction bases numbered 8, after V lost 5 bases and J lost 5 bases. The CDR3 consists of 15 residues. CDR3 in DNA: TGTGCCAGTAGTTTAAGGACAGGGTTACATCAGCCCCAGCATTTT. This translates into CASSLRTGLHQPQHF.

This rearrangement joins TRBV7-2 to TRBJ1-6; D might be TRBD1 (6 bases). Deletions cut 2 bases from V and 7 bases from J, with 12 bases between. Germline V CDR1 and CDR2: SGHTA, FQGNSA. The CDR3 runs to 15 residues. This CDR3 reads CASSLSEGGNSPLHF. CDR3 bases: TGTGCCAGCAGCTTATCCGAGGGGGGGAATTCACCCCTCCACTTT.

The rearrangement links TRBV6-5 to TRBJ1-1, with D tentatively TRBD1 (6 bases). V was shortened by 6 bases and J by 5 bases, with 19 bases between the two germline ends. CDR1 MNHEY and CDR2 SVGAGI come from the germline V gene. The CDR3 totals 15 residues. DNA of the CDR3: TGTGCCAGCAGCCTGGCCGGGACACTCGCAACTGAAGCTTTCTTT. Its translation is CASSLAGTLATEAFF.